A selection of T cell receptor beta chains follows, all from one sample in a study of blood T cell repertoires in COVID-19. Method: immunoSEQ multiplex PCR; TCRdb's copy keeps in-frame clones and lacks some. The table includes about 180,000 clones, 60% to 80% detected once. The sequenced sample was peripheral blood. The receptor source for this set is a woman in her 70s with acute or convalescent COVID-19. CDR3s include the opening cysteine and the closing phenylalanine or tryptophan. D genes are given only for firm matches. Only part of the rows carry a size: once, few, many, or a class if the clone is expanded.

v_gene,abundance,j_gene,d_gene,CDR3nt,CDR3aa
TRBV5-3,-,TRBJ1-1,-,TGTGCCAGAACCGTCGCGGGGCTGAACACTGAAGCTTTCTTT,CARTVAGLNTEAFF
TRBV3-1/TRBV3-2,-,TRBJ1-2,-,TGTGCCAGCAGTCACAGGGCTTTGGATGGCTACACCTTC,CASSHRALDGYTF
TRBV7-3,-,TRBJ2-1,-,TGTGCCAGCAGCTTAAATGATGGCGGGGCGGGGAATGAGCAGTTCTTC,CASSLNDGGAGNEQFF
TRBV3-1/TRBV3-2,-,TRBJ1-5,-,TGTGCCAGCAGCCAAGATCGCGGTGTGCAGCCCCAGCATTTT,CASSQDRGVQPQHF
TRBV5-6,-,TRBJ2-2,TRBD2,TGTGCCAGCCACCGACTAGCGGGATCCGGGGAGCTGTTTTTT,CASHRLAGSGELFF
TRBV3-1/TRBV3-2,-,TRBJ1-2,-,TGTGCCAGCAGCCCTAGAGGGGGTGGCTACACCTTC,CASSPRGGGYTF
TRBV6-1,-,TRBJ2-7,TRBD1,TGTGCCAGCAGTGAGGGCCTGGGACAGCTCTCTAATTACGAGCAGTACTTC,CASSEGLGQLSNYEQYF
TRBV7-2,-,TRBJ2-1,-,TGTGCCAGCAGCTTAGCGCTCGGGGGATCCTACAATGAGCAGTTCTTC,CASSLALGGSYNEQFF
TRBV5-4,few,TRBJ2-7,TRBD2,TGTGCCAGCAGCTTAGGGACTAGCGGGAGAAACGAGCAGTACTTC,CASSLGTSGRNEQYF
TRBV9,-,TRBJ2-3,TRBD1,TGTGCCAGCAGCGCTACCGGGACAGACATCACAGATACGCAGTATTTT,CASSATGTDITDTQYF
TRBV11-2,-,TRBJ2-7,TRBD2,TGTGCCAGCAGCTTATTGAACAGGGCGGGAGGACTCTGCGAGCAGTACTTC,CASSLLNRAGGLCEQYF
TRBV5-1,few,TRBJ1-2,-,TGCGCCAGCAGCCCCCGGGAGGGCGGCTATGGCTACACCTTC,CASSPREGGYGYTF
TRBV5-1,-,TRBJ2-1,-,TGCGCCAGCAGCTTAGGACTACTTCCATCTATATATGAGCAGTTCTTC,CASSLGLLPSIYEQFF
TRBV30,-,TRBJ2-5,TRBD2,TGTGCCTGGCACCTGACTAGCTTGTCAGAGACCCAGTACTTC,CAWHLTSLSETQYF
TRBV11-2,-,TRBJ2-7,-,TGTGCCAGCAGCCCGACACCTTCCTACGAGCAGTACTTC,CASSPTPSYEQYF
TRBV7-2,once,TRBJ1-3,-,TGTGCCAGCAGCCTTGGGGCGGGGGACACCATATATTTT,CASSLGAGDTIYF
TRBV30,-,TRBJ2-7,TRBD2,TGTGCCTGGGCATGGGGGGGTTACTCCTACGAGCAGTACTTC,CAWAWGGYSYEQYF
TRBV6-1,-,TRBJ2-1,-,TGTGCCAGCAGTGAATTCACCCCCGAGGGCCTTGAAGTAAATGAGCAGTTCTTC,CASSEFTPEGLEVNEQFF
TRBV27,-,TRBJ2-7,TRBD1,TGTGCCAGCAGTTGGGACAGGGGGCGTTGGTACGAGCAGTACTTC,CASSWDRGRWYEQYF
TRBV2,-,TRBJ2-7,-,TGTGCCAGCAGTGAAGCGCGTAGGGGCGAGCAGTACTTC,CASSEARRGEQYF
TRBV29-1,-,TRBJ2-5,-,TGCAGCGTTGACAGGCAGGGAGGAGAGACCCAGTACTTC,CSVDRQGGETQYF
TRBV19,-,TRBJ2-2,TRBD1,TGTGCCAGTAGCGGTCCGGGACAGGGGGACACCGGGGAGCTGTTTTTT,CASSGPGQGDTGELFF
TRBV19,-,TRBJ2-5,TRBD1,TGTGCCAGTAGTAACAACCGGGACAGGGGTAGGGAGACCCAGTACTTC,CASSNNRDRGRETQYF
TRBV19,-,TRBJ2-1,-,TGTGCCAGTAGTATTTCCAGGGGGGATGAGCAGTTCTTC,CASSISRGDEQFF
TRBV7-9,-,TRBJ2-1,TRBD2,TGTGCCAGCAGCCCAAGACTAGCGGGAGGGATCTACAATGAGCAGTTCTTC,CASSPRLAGGIYNEQFF
TRBV5-1,-,TRBJ1-2,TRBD1,TGCGCCAGCAGCGTAGAGGGAATGACAGGGGGCTACTATGGCTACACCTTC,CASSVEGMTGGYYGYTF
TRBV12-3/TRBV12-4,-,TRBJ2-1,-,TGTGCCAGCAACCAGGGGTTGTACAATGAGCAGTTCTTC,CASNQGLYNEQFF
TRBV7-9,once,TRBJ1-4,TRBD1,TGTGCCAGCAGCCCTGACAGGGGTACTAATGAAAAACTGTTTTTT,CASSPDRGTNEKLFF
TRBV20-1,once,TRBJ2-1,-,TGCTCGCCAAGCGGAGACAATGAGCAGTTCTTC,CSPSGDNEQFF
TRBV24-1,once,TRBJ2-1,TRBD1,TGTGCCACCAGTGATCCGGGACAGACTGGCTCCTACAATGAGCAGTTCTTC,CATSDPGQTGSYNEQFF
TRBV11-3,many,TRBJ2-2,TRBD1,TGTGCCAGCAGCCCTGCGCCGGGACAGGGCACTTCTTTCACCGGGGAGCTGTTTTTT,CASSPAPGQGTSFTGELFF
TRBV6-5,few,TRBJ1-1,-,TGTGCCAGCAGCCTAGGGGGGAACACTGAAGCTTTCTTT,CASSLGGNTEAFF
TRBV18,-,TRBJ2-1,-,TGTGCCAGCTCAGACACTCCCCAAAACAATGAGCAGTTCTTC,CASSDTPQNNEQFF
TRBV10-1,few,TRBJ2-1,-,TGCGCCAGCAGTGCCCGGGATAGGGCCACCAATGAGCAGTTCTTC,CASSARDRATNEQFF
TRBV9,-,TRBJ1-1,TRBD1,TGTGCCAGCAGCGAGGGACAGGGTTTGGCTGAAGCTTTCTTT,CASSEGQGLAEAFF
TRBV18,-,TRBJ1-6,TRBD1,TGTGCCAGCTCACCATCCGGGACAGGGGGCCTTCCTAATTCACCCCTCCACTTT,CASSPSGTGGLPNSPLHF
TRBV5-8,-,TRBJ2-1,-,TGTGCCAGCAGGCGTTTCGGGGGATCGGGGGAGTGGGGCAATGAGCAGTTCTTC,CASRRFGGSGEWGNEQFF
TRBV2,-,TRBJ1-6,-,TGTGCCAGCAGTGAAGCCAGAATCAATTCACCCCTCCACTTT,CASSEARINSPLHF
TRBV6-2/TRBV6-3,many,TRBJ2-7,TRBD2,TGTGCCAGCAGTTACGGGGAGGGCTCCTACGAGCAGTACTTC,CASSYGEGSYEQYF
TRBV12-5,-,TRBJ1-2,-,TGTGCTAGTGGTTTGGGGAACCTGGAGGGCTACACCTTC,CASGLGNLEGYTF
TRBV11-2,-,TRBJ1-1,-,TGTGCCACCAGTCGTTTGAGGGTAACTGAAGCTTTCTTT,CATSRLRVTEAFF
TRBV19,-,TRBJ2-1,TRBD2,TGTGCCAGTAGTATAACTAGCGGGAGTTGGTACAATGAGCAGTTCTTC,CASSITSGSWYNEQFF
TRBV4-1,-,TRBJ2-2,TRBD1,TGCGCCAGCAGCCTAAGCGGGACAGGGTTCGCGGGGGAGCTGTTTTTT,CASSLSGTGFAGELFF
TRBV2,-,TRBJ2-3,-,TGTGCCAGCAGTGGGGGGGTCACAGATACGCAGTATTTT,CASSGGVTDTQYF
TRBV27,-,TRBJ2-1,TRBD2,TGTGCCAGCAGGACTCTAGCGGGAAATGTCAATGAGCAGTTCTTC,CASRTLAGNVNEQFF